This paragraph covers one T cell receptor (beta chain) sequence. Its antigen is still unknown. The data belong to a study of cytomegalovirus exposure and HLA in healthy donors. Overall study findings and caveats: Per published reports, the classifier diagnosed cytomegalovirus status with high specificity and sensitivity. The majority of TCR sequences were rare, yet some public TCRs appeared in many donors. Around 160 TCR beta chains were listed as cytomegalovirus-associated. TCR clusters originating in the first cohort tended to co-occur in the roughly 110 validation repertoires, according to a later analysis.

Only in-frame clones appear in the TCRdb table, and some are missing; sequencing was by immunoSEQ multiplex PCR. The sample contains more than 50,000 clones, around 94% of which appear only once. This CDR3 has 13 residues. Trimming left V 2 bases short and J 7 bases short, with 9 bases between. In germline, CDR1 is SGHNT, CDR2 YYREEE (reference sequence). The receptor was isolated from a man between 18 and 29 years old in good health and CMV-seronegative. The chain recombines TRBV5-4 with TRBJ2-2; possibly TRBD2 for D (7 bases). Sequencing was done on a sample of PBMCs. The CDR3 here is CASSLGGVGELFF. The CDR3 DNA reads TGTGCCAGCAGCTTAGGGGGGGTCGGGGAGCTGTTTTTT.